This T cell receptor (beta chain) stems from a study of Graves' ophthalmopathy and Graves' hyperthyroidism. General study points: Blood also held most thyroid clonotypes expanded above 0.001 frequency.

On this clonotype itself: Its antigen is not identified.

From RNA, the CDR3 regions of TCR beta chains were amplified and sequenced. In the first round, RT-PCR was carried out with HTBI primers, and a multiplex PCR formed the second round. TCRdb independently ran MiXCR on the multiplex PCR reads; one entry per CDR3 protein. The repertoire holds a few hundred thousand distinct CDR3 sequences, with over 15% as singletons. Per germline, CDR1 SGHAT and CDR2 FQNNGV. CDR3 length equals 16 residues. Trimming took off 3 bases at V and 0 bases at J, with 14 bases between the two ends. The clonotype originates from a woman between 18 and 30 years old with stable Graves' hyperthyroidism. The chain recombines TRBV11-2 with TRBJ1-2; no firm D call. The sequenced sample consisted of peripheral blood. Written as DNA, the CDR3 is TGTGCCAGCAGCTTGTCCTGGAGTTCCCCTAACTATGGCTACACCTTC. Translation: CASSLSWSSPNYGYTF.